Reported below is one T cell receptor beta chain. Its antigen is not known. The sorter processed each CD8+ T cell subset in triplicate at hundreds of thousands of cells apiece. This record comes from a study of CXCR3-negative and CXCR3-positive naive CD8 T cells. The study, taken as a whole, reports: Memory cells differed in TRBV-TRBJ usage, but naive CXCR3-negative and CXCR3-positive cells had similar usage. For CXCR3-positive naive cells, TRB CDR3s were more hydrophobic than those of CXCR3-negative naive cells.

It was by 5' RACE with UMI labels that the TRB cDNA libraries were prepared. Reanalyzing the 5' RACE reads, TCRdb keeps one entry per CDR3 protein, without DNA. The sample holds roughly 120,000 distinct CDR3 sequences. The CDR3 has 15 amino acids. Per germline, CDR1 MDHEN and CDR2 SYDVKM. V and J are TRBV28 and TRBJ2-1. The clonotype was recovered from a human donor in good health. Some clones in this sample may be carry-over from other donors' samples. The sequencing input was naive CXCR3+ CD8+ T cells from blood. The subset is: CD45RO-CCR7+CD27+CD95- naive CD8+ T cells expressing CXCR3 (TNR3+). Here the CDR3 reads CASSLFRSTYNEQFF.